This TCR beta chain was recovered during a study of blood T cell repertoires in COVID-19. For the study at large: There were acute and convalescent COVID-19 samples, and they came from the United States, Italy and Spain. In each case, the material was cDNA or gDNA derived from T cells, B-cell-depleted T cells, or PBMCs.

Assay used: immunoSEQ multiplex PCR; TCRdb lists only in-frame clones, some missing. The data contain tens of thousands of clones, around 93% of them singletons. The V gene lost 2 bases and the J gene lost 8 bases, with 16 bases spanning the gap. The CDR3 loop spans 15 amino acids. Per the germline V gene, CDR1 is MNHEY and CDR2 is SMNVEV (reference sequence). The table lists this clone with a count of one. V is TRBV27 and J is TRBJ2-1; TRBD1 is a possible D gene (5 bases). Material: peripheral blood. This TCR was recovered from a human donor with active COVID-19. The donor label of this sample is uncertain. CDR3 nucleotides: TGTGCCAGCAGTTTAACAAATCAGGGTGCGGATGAGCAGTTCTTC. Protein sequence: CASSLTNQGADEQFF.